One sample yielded the 6 T cell receptor beta chains listed below, sequenced in a study of blood T cell repertoires in COVID-19. The method was immunoSEQ multiplex PCR; TCRdb's version includes in-frame clones alone and lacks a portion of them. This sample yields under 200,000 clones, of which 70% to 90% are seen a single time; 0.99% belongs to the top ten. The sample comprised peripheral blood. These receptors were collected from a man aged 18 to 35 with acute or convalescent COVID-19.

The chain combines TRBV30 with TRBJ1-5, with 7 bases aligning to TRBD1. Per the germline V gene, CDR1 is GTSNPN and CDR2 is SVGIG (reference sequence). The J segment lost 0 bases and the V segment lost 5 bases, leaving 1 base of the junction unmatched. The CDR3 covers 13 residues. The CDR3 DNA is TGTGCCTGGGCAGGGGGTAGCAATCAGCCCCAGCATTTT. It translates to CAWAGGSNQPQHF.

J is TRBJ1-4 and V is TRBV30; 7 nucleotides agree with TRBD1. CDR3 length equals 14 residues. The germline CDR1 and CDR2 sequences are GTSNPN and SVGIG (reference sequence). Trimming cost V 1 base and J 8 bases; bases outside gene matches: 7. CDR3 amino acids: CAWSARTGSEKLFF. The CDR3 DNA follows: TGTGCCTGGAGTGCCCGGACAGGTTCAGAAAAACTGTTTTTT.

V gene TRBV2 combines with J gene TRBJ2-7, with 8 nucleotides matching TRBD2. Germline CDR1 SNHLY, CDR2 FYNNEI. The CDR3 runs to 15 residues. The V gene end was trimmed by 6 bases and the J gene end by 1 base; junction bases not matched to a gene: 8. CDR3 nucleotide sequence: TGTGCCAGCAGCTTCTTAGCGGGGACTTCCTACGAGCAGTACTTC. Translating it yields CASSFLAGTSYEQYF.

This chain uses TRBV20-1 with TRBJ1-6; D is unclear. The germline V gene has CDR1 DFQATT and CDR2 SNEGSKA (reference sequence). Trimming pared 3 bases from V and 1 base from J, leaving 13 bases between. The CDR3 is made up of 16 amino acids. The CDR3 DNA reads TGCAGTGCTAGTCAGGCAGCTCTATCCTATAATTCACCCCTCCACTTT. This sequence encodes CSASQAALSYNSPLHF.

This sequence joins TRBV18 and TRBJ1-5; weak D call: TRBD1 (5 bases). V lost 4 bases and J 4 bases, leaving 8 bases between the germline ends. The CDR3 loop spans 13 amino acids. CDR1 KGHSH and CDR2 LQKENI come from the germline V gene. In DNA form, the CDR3 reads TGTGCCAGCTCACGGGGCCCGAATCAGCCCCAGCATTTT. Translation gives CASSRGPNQPQHF. The full variable domain, completed using reference TRBV18 and TRBJ1-5, is NAGVMQNPRHLVRRRGQEARLRCSPMKGHSHVYWYRQLPEEGLKFMVYLQKENIIDESGMPKERFSAEFPKEGPSILRIQQVVRGDSAAYFCASSRGPNQPQHFGDGTRLSIL.

The V call is TRBV6-5, the J call TRBJ1-6; 8 nucleotides match TRBD1. The ends lost 6 bases at V and 7 bases at J; junction bases unmatched: 8. The CDR3 consists of 15 residues. Germline CDR1 is MNHEY and CDR2 is SVGAGI. The CDR3 DNA sequence: TGTGCCAGCAGGCCAGGGGGCGGCAGCAATTCACCCCTCCACTTT. It encodes CASRPGGGSNSPLHF.